These T cell receptor beta chains were read from a single sample in a study of radiation and T cells in renal cell carcinoma. Only in-frame clones appear in the TCRdb table, and some are missing; sequencing was by immunoSEQ multiplex PCR. This table has roughly 150,000 clones, 88% appearing once. Material: blood, obtained from a patient whose treatment included radiotherapy and nephrectomy. These receptors came from a woman in her sixties or seventies with renal cell carcinoma. Both conserved end residues are part of each CDR3. D genes are given only for firm matches. Clone size is shown for a subset of rows, as once, few, many or a class of expanded clone.

V gene	J gene	D gene	clone size	CDR3 protein	CDR3 DNA
TRBV6-1	TRBJ1-4	TRBD1	-	CASRLDRGGEKLFF	TGTGCCAGCAGGCTCGACAGGGGAGGGGAAAAACTGTTTTTT
TRBV9	TRBJ1-4	-	-	CASSPDSLATNEKLFF	TGTGCCAGCAGCCCAGATTCTCTTGCAACTAATGAAAAACTGTTTTTT
TRBV5-4	TRBJ2-5	-	-	CASSLRQVGRETQYF	TGTGCCAGCAGCTTGAGGCAGGTGGGCCGAGAGACCCAGTACTTC
TRBV5-4	TRBJ2-6	-	-	CASSLRVSGANVLTF	TGTGCCAGCAGCTTGAGAGTCTCTGGGGCCAACGTCCTGACTTTC
TRBV7-8	TRBJ1-2	-	-	CASSLGVANYGYTF	TGTGCCAGCAGCTTAGGCGTAGCTAACTATGGCTACACCTTC
TRBV5-4	TRBJ2-7	TRBD1	-	CATTGTGGAEQYF	TGTGCCACCACCGGGACAGGGGGTGCGGAGCAGTACTTC
TRBV7-3	TRBJ1-2	-	-	CASSPGPGNGYTF	TGTGCCAGCAGCCCCGGTCCGGGGAATGGCTACACCTTC
TRBV27	TRBJ2-7	TRBD1	medium-sized	CASSLQGANYEQYF	TGTGCCAGCAGTTTGCAGGGGGCGAACTACGAGCAGTACTTC
TRBV9	TRBJ1-3	-	once	CASSEGLSGNTIYF	TGTGCCAGCAGCGAGGGACTCTCTGGAAACACCATATATTTT
TRBV10-3	TRBJ2-3	-	once	CAISETASTDTQYF	TGTGCCATCAGTGAAACAGCTAGCACAGATACGCAGTATTTT
TRBV11-3	TRBJ2-1	-	-	CASSLGGLLSPSSYNEQFF	TGTGCCAGCAGCCTCGGGGGACTCCTTTCTCCAAGCTCCTACAATGAGCAGTTCTTC
TRBV2	TRBJ2-1	TRBD2	-	CASRTLAGAYNEQFF	TGTGCCAGCAGAACTCTAGCGGGGGCCTACAATGAGCAGTTCTTC
TRBV7-9	TRBJ2-2	-	-	CASSLLGRTGELFF	TGTGCCAGCAGCTTATTGGGGAGGACCGGGGAGCTGTTTTTT
TRBV5-1	TRBJ2-3	TRBD2	-	CASSLSGRTDTQYF	TGCGCCAGCAGCTTAAGCGGGAGGACAGATACGCAGTATTTT
TRBV6-5	TRBJ1-2	TRBD1	-	CASSGATGDGYTF	TGTGCCAGCAGTGGGGCCACAGGGGATGGCTACACCTTC
TRBV11-3	TRBJ2-3	-	-	CASSHYDFKRGTDTQYF	TGTGCCAGCAGCCACTACGACTTTAAGAGGGGGACAGATACGCAGTATTTT
TRBV9	TRBJ2-1	-	-	CASSQTPGPDYNEQFF	TGTGCCAGCAGCCAAACCCCAGGGCCTGACTACAATGAGCAGTTCTTC
TRBV11-2	TRBJ1-2	-	-	CASRSGTGDYGYTF	TGTGCCAGCAGATCCGGGACTGGGGACTATGGCTACACCTTC
TRBV30	TRBJ1-5	-	-	CAWKLTGSNQPQHF	TGTGCCTGGAAACTCACAGGGAGCAATCAGCCCCAGCATTTT
TRBV4-3	TRBJ1-6	-	-	CASSQDLDRRNSPLHF	TGCGCCAGCAGCCAAGATCTGGACAGAAGGAATTCACCCCTCCACTTT
TRBV4-3	TRBJ2-2	-	once	CASSQDGVYTGELFF	TGCGCCAGCAGCCAAGATGGGGTTTACACCGGGGAGCTGTTTTTT
TRBV9	TRBJ1-6	-	-	CASSVEAGTVNSPLHF	TGTGCCAGCAGCGTAGAGGCGGGGACCGTCAATTCACCCCTCCACTTT
TRBV7-8	TRBJ1-1	TRBD1	-	CASSLKQGFRTEAFF	TGTGCCAGCAGCTTAAAACAGGGGTTTAGAACTGAAGCTTTCTTT
TRBV11-3	TRBJ1-3	TRBD1	few	CASSPGQGPGNTIYF	TGTGCCAGCAGCCCAGGACAGGGGCCTGGAAACACCATATATTTT
TRBV4-3	TRBJ1-6	-	-	CASSLGTQNSPLHF	TGCGCCAGCAGCCTCGGGACCCAGAATTCACCCCTCCACTTT
TRBV23-1	TRBJ2-3	-	-	CASSRGVVDTQYF	TGCGCCAGCAGTCGGGGGGTTGTAGATACGCAGTATTTT
TRBV28	TRBJ2-5	-	-	CASSLLVQETQYF	TGTGCCAGCAGTTTACTGGTCCAAGAGACCCAGTACTTC
TRBV15	TRBJ2-1	TRBD2	-	CATLKQRGAQYNEQFF	TGTGCCACCCTGAAGCAGCGGGGGGCGCAATACAATGAGCAGTTCTTC
TRBV6-1	TRBJ1-1	-	-	CASSVPGHLNTEAFF	TGTGCCAGCAGTGTGCCGGGACACCTGAACACTGAAGCTTTCTTT
TRBV7-2	TRBJ2-5	-	-	CASSLVSRGGETQYF	TGTGCCAGCAGCTTAGTGAGTAGGGGTGGAGAGACCCAGTACTTC
TRBV28	TRBJ1-4	-	-	CASSPEEGAATNEKLFF	TGTGCCAGCAGTCCCGAGGAAGGGGCCGCAACTAATGAAAAACTGTTTTTT
TRBV7-2	TRBJ1-1	-	-	CASSLGQRDTEAFF	TGTGCCAGCAGCCTTGGACAGAGGGACACTGAAGCTTTCTTT
TRBV2	TRBJ2-5	-	-	CASTSGTLSRETQYF	TGTGCCAGCACTTCCGGGACCCTTAGTCGGGAGACCCAGTACTTC
TRBV28	TRBJ1-2	TRBD1	-	CASSPSSRDRFSGYTF	TGTGCCAGCAGTCCTTCAAGCCGGGACAGGTTCTCTGGCTACACCTTC
TRBV7-9	TRBJ1-5	-	few	CASSSDTSNQPQHF	TGTGCCAGCAGCTCCGATACGAGCAATCAGCCCCAGCATTTT
TRBV5-4	TRBJ2-5	TRBD2	-	CASSSLAGGVQETQYF	TGTGCCAGCAGCTCTCTAGCGGGGGGGGTTCAAGAGACCCAGTACTTC
TRBV2	TRBJ1-2	-	once	CASSDRTNGGYTF	TGTGCCAGCAGTGATAGGACAAACGGTGGCTACACCTTC